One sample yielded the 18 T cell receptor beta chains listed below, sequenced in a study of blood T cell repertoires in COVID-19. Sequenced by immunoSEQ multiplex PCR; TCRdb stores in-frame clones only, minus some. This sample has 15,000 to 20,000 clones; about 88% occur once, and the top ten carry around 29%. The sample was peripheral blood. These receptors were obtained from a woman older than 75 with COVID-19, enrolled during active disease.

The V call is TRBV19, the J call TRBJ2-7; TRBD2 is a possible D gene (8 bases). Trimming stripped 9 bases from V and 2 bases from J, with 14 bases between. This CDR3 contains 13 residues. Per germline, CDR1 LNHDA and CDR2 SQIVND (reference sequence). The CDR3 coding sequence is TGTGCCAGCGGGGGGGGGACAGCCTACGAGCAGTACTTC. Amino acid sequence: CASGGGTAYEQYF.

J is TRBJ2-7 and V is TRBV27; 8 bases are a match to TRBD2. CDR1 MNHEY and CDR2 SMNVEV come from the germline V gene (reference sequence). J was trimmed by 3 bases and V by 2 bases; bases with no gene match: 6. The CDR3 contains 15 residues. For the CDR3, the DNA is TGTGCCAGCAGTTTAAACGGTCTAGCGGGCTACGAGCAGTACTTC. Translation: CASSLNGLAGYEQYF.

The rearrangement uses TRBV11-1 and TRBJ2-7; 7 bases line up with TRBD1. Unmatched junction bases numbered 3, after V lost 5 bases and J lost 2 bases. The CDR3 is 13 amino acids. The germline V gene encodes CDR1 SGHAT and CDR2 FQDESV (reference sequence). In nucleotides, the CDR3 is TGTGCCAGCAGCGCAGGGGGTCCCTACGAGCAGTACTTC. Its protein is CASSAGGPYEQYF.

Here the CDR3 DNA reads TGCGCCAGCAGCTTACGACAGGGTGGTACCACTGAAGCTTTCTTT. Its translation: CASSLRQGGTTEAFF. The chain links TRBV5-1 to TRBJ1-1; TRBD1 agrees at 7 bases. Trimming removed 2 bases from V and 4 bases from J; junction bases left unmatched: 8. From germline, CDR1 is SGHRS and CDR2 YFSETQ. This CDR3 has 15 residues.

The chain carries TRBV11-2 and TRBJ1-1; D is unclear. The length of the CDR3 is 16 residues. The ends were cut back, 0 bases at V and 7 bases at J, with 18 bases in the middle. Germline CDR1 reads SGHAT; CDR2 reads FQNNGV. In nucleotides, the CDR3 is TGTGCCAGCAGCTTAGAGCCCGTGGTAGTTGCCTTTGAAGCTTTCTTT. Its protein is CASSLEPVVVAFEAFF.

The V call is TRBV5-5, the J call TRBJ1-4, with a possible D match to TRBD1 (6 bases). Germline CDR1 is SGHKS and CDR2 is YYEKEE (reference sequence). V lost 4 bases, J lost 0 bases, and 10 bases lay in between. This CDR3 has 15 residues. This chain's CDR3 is CASSARGPTNEKLFF. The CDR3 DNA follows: TGTGCCAGCAGCGCCAGGGGTCCAACTAATGAAAAACTGTTTTTT.

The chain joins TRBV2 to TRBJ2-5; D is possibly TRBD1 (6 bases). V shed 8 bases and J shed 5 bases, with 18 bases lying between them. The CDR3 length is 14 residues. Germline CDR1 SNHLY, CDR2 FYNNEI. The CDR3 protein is CASQRDTIRETQYF. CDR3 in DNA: TGTGCCAGCCAGAGGGACACTATCCGGGAGACCCAGTACTTC.

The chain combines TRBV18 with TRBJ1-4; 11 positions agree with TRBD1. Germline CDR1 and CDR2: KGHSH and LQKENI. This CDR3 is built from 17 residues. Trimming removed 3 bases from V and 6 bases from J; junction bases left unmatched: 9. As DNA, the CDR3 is TGTGCCAGCTCACCTGGGGCCCGGACAGGGGGCTATGAAAAACTGTTTTTT. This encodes CASSPGARTGGYEKLFF.

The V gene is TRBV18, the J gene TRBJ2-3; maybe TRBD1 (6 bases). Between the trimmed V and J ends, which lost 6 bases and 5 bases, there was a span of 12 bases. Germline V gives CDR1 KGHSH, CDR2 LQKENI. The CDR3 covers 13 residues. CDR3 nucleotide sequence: TGTGCCAGCTCCCCCACAGGGATAGATACGCAGTATTTT. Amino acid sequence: CASSPTGIDTQYF. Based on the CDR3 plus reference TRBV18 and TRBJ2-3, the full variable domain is NAGVMQNPRHLVRRRGQEARLRCSPMKGHSHVYWYRQLPEEGLKFMVYLQKENIIDESGMPKERFSAEFPKEGPSILRIQQVVRGDSAAYFCASSPTGIDTQYFGPGTRLTVL.

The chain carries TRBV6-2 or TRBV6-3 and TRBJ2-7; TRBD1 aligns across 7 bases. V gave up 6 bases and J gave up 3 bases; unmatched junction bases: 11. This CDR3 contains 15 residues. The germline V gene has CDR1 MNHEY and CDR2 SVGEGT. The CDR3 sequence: CASSKAGPGGYEQYF. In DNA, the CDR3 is TGTGCCAGCAGCAAAGCCGGGCCAGGGGGCTACGAGCAGTACTTC.

DNA of the CDR3: TGTGCCAGCAGCAAGAGGAGAAGGGAGTCTGGAAACACCATATATTTT. Protein sequence: CASSKRRRESGNTIYF. V gene TRBV21-1 combines with J gene TRBJ1-3. TRBV21-1 corresponds to a pseudogene. This CDR3 comprises 16 residues.

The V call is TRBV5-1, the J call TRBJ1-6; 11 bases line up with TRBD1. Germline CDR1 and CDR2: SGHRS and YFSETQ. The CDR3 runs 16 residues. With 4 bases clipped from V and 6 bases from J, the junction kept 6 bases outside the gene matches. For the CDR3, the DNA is TGCGCCAGCAGCCGGACAGGGGGCCGTATTAATTCACCCCTCCACTTT. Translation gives CASSRTGGRINSPLHF.

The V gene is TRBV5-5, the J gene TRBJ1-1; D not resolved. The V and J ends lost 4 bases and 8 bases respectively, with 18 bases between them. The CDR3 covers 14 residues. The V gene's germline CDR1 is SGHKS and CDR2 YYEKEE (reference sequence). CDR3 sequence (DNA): TGTGCCAGCAGCCGGACGGGGTCGGCTAACGAAGCTTTCTTT. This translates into CASSRTGSANEAFF.

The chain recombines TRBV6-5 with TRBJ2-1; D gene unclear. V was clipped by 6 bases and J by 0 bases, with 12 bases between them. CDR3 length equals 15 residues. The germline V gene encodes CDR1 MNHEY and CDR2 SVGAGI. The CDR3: CASSFRMSSYNEQFF. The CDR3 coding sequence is TGTGCCAGCAGCTTCCGTATGAGCTCCTACAATGAGCAGTTCTTC.

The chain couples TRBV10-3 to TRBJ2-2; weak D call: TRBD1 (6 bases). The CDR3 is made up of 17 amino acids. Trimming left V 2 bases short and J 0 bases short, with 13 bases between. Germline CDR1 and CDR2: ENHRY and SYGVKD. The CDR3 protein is CAISETGTLTNTGELFF. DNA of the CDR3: TGTGCCATCAGTGAGACCGGGACACTGACGAACACCGGGGAGCTGTTTTTT.

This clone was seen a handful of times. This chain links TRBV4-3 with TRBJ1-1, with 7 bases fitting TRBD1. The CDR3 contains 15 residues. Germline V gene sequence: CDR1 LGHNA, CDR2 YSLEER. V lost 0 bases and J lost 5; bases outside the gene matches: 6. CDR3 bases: TGCGCCAGCAGCCAAGATCGCGTACAGGGGACTGAAGCTTTCTTT. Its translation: CASSQDRVQGTEAFF.

CDR3 sequence reads: CASSGISKAFF. In DNA, the CDR3 is TGCGCCAGCAGCGGGATATCGAAAGCTTTCTTT. The chain has TRBV10-1 and TRBJ1-1; unclear D gene. The CDR3 covers 11 residues. V was clipped by 6 bases and J by 9 bases, with 11 bases between them. Germline V lookup: CDR1 WNHNN, CDR2 SYGVQD (reference sequence).

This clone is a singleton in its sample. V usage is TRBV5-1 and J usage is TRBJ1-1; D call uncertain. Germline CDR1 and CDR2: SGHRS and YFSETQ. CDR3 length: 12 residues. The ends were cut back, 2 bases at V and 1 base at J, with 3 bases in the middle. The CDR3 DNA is TGCGCCAGCAGCTTAGCGAACACTGAAGCTTTCTTT. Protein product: CASSLANTEAFF.